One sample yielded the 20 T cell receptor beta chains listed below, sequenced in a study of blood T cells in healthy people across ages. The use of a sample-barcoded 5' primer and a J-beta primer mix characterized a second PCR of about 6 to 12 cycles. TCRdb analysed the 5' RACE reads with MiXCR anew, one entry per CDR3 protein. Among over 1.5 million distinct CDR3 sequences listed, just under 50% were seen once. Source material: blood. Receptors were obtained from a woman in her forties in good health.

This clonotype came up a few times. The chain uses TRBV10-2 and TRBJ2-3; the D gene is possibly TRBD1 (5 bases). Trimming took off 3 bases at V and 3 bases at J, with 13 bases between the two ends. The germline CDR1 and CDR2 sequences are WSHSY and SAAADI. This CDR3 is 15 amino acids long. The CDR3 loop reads CASSEVGRVTDTQYF. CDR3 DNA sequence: TGCGCCAGCAGTGAAGTCGGCAGGGTGACAGATACGCAGTATTTT.

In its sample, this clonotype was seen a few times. In DNA, the CDR3 is TGTGCCAGCAGCCAAGTCCCTACCGGGGACTATGGCTACACCTTC. Translation: CASSQVPTGDYGYTF. J is TRBJ1-2 and V is TRBV4-2; no clear D gene. Germline V gives CDR1 LGHNA, CDR2 YNFKEQ. Trimming took 1 base from V and 3 from J, leaving 12 bases between them. This CDR3 spans 15 amino acids.

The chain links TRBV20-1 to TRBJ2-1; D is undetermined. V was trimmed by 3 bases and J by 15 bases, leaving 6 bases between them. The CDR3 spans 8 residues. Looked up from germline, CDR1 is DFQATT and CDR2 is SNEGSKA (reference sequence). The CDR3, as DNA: TGCAGTGCTAGCTGTCCGTTCTTC. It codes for CSASCPFF.

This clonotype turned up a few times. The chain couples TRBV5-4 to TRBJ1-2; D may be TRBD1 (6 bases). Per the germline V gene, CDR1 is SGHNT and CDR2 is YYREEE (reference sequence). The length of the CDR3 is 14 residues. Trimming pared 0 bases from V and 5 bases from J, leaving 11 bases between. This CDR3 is CASSLEGGGYGYTF. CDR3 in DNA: TGTGCCAGCAGCTTGGAAGGGGGAGGGTATGGCTACACCTTC.

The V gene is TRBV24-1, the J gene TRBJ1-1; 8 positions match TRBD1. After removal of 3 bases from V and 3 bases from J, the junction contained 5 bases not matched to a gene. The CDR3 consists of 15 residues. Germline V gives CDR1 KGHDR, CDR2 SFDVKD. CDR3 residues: CATSDTRTGHTEAFF. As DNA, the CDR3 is TGTGCCACCAGTGATACCCGGACAGGGCACACTGAAGCTTTCTTT.

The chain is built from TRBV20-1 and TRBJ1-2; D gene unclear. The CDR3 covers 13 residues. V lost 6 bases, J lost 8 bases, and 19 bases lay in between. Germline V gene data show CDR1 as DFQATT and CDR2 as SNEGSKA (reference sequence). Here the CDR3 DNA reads TGCAGTGCGCAGGACCCTCCTTCAAGAGGCTACACCTTC. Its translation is CSAQDPPSRGYTF.

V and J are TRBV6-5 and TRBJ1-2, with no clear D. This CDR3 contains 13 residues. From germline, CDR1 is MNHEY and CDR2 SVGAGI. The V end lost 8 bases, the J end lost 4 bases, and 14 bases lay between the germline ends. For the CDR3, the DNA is TGTGCCAGCGTTGGGAGCGTGGGCTATGGCTACACCTTC. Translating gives CASVGSVGYGYTF.

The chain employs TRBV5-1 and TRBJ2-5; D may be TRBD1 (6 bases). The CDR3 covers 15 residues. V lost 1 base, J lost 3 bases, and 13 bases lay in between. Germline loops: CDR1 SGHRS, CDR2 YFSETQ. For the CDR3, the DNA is TGCGCCAGCAGCTTGACCCCAGGGGCCGAAGAGACCCAGTACTTC. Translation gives CASSLTPGAEETQYF.

In DNA form, the CDR3 reads TGTGCCAGCGGGCCTGGACTAGCGGGGGGGGAGACCCAGTACTTC. It specifies CASGPGLAGGETQYF. This chain uses TRBV3-1 with TRBJ2-5; 15 bases agree with TRBD2. V lost 8 bases and J lost 5; bases outside the gene matches: 6. The CDR3 runs to 15 residues. CDR1 is LGHDT, CDR2 YNNKEL, per germline (reference sequence).

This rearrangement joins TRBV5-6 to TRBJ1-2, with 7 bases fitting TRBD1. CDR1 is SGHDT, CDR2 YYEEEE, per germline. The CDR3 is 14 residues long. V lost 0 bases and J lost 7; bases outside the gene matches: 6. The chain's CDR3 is CASSLVTGSGGYTF. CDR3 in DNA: TGTGCCAGCAGCTTGGTGACAGGGTCGGGTGGCTACACCTTC.

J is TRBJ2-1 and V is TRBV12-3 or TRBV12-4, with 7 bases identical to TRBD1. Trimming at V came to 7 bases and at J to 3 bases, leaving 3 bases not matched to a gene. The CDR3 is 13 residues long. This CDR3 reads CASTWDSYNEQFF. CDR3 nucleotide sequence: TGTGCCAGCACCTGGGACAGCTACAATGAGCAGTTCTTC.

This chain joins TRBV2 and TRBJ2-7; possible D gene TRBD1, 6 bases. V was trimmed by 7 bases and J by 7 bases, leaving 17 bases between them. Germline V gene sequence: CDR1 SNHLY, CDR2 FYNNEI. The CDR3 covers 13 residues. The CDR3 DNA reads TGTGCCAGCAATCCGGGAACAGGGTATGAGCAGTACTTC. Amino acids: CASNPGTGYEQYF. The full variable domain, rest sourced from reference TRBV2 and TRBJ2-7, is EPEVTQTPSHQVTQMGQEVILRCVPISNHLYFYWYRQILGQKVEFLVSFYNNEISEKSEIFDDQFSVERPDGSNFTLKIRSTKLEDSAMYFCASNPGTGYEQYFGPGTRLTVT.

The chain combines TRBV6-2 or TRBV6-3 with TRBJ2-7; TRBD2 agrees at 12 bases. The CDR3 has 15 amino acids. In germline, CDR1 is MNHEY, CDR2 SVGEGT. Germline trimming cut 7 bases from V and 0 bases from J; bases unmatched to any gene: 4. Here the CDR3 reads CASTWTSGDSYEQYF. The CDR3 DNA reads TGTGCCAGCACCTGGACTAGCGGGGACTCCTACGAGCAGTACTTC.

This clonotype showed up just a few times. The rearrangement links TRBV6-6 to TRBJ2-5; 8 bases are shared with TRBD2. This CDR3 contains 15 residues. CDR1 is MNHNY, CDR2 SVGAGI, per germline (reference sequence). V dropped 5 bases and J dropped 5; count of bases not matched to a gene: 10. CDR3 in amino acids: CASSALTGGRETQYF. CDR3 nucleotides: TGTGCCAGCAGTGCCTTAACGGGGGGGCGTGAGACCCAGTACTTC.

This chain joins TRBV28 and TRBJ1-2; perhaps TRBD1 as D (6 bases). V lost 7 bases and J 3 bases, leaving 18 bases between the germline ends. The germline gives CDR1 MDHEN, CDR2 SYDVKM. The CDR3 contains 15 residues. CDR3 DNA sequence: TGTGCCAGCACTGAAAGCCAGGGGTTTGACTATGGCTACACCTTC. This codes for CASTESQGFDYGYTF.

The CDR3 loop reads CASSYNGQETQYF. The CDR3 coding sequence is TGTGCCAGCTCCTACAATGGACAGGAGACCCAGTACTTC. V gene TRBV18 combines with J gene TRBJ2-7; a possible D gene is TRBD1 (6 bases). The J call could be wrong; TRBJ2-5 is a better fit for the DNA end. This CDR3 is built from 13 residues. The germline CDR1 and CDR2 sequences are KGHSH and LQKENI.

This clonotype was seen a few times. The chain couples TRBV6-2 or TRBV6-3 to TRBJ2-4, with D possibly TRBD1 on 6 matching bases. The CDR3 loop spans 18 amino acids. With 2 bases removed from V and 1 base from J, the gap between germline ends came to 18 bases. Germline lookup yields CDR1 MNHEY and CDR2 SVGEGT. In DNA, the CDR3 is TGTGCCAGCAGTTACCCCAAGGGGGAGATGGGGGCCAAAAACATTCAGTACTTC. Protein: CASSYPKGEMGAKNIQYF.

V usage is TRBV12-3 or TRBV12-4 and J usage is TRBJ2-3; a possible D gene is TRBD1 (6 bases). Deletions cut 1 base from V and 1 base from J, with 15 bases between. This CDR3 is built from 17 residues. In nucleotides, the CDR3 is TGTGCCAGCAGTTTAGGGTGGGACATTCGCGGCACAGATACGCAGTATTTT. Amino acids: CASSLGWDIRGTDTQYF.

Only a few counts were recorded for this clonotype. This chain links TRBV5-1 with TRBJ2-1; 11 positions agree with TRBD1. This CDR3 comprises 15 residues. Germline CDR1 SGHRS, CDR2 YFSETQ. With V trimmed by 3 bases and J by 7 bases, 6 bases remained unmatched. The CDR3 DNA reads TGCGCCAGCAGCTCCGGACAGGGGGCACGGAATGAGCAGTTCTTC. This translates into CASSSGQGARNEQFF.

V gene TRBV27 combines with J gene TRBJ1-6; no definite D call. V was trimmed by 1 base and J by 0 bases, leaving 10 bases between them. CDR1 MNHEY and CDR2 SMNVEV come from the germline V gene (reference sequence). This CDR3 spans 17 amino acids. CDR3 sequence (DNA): TGTGCCAGCAGTTTATTCGTTGGGAGCTCCTATAATTCACCCCTCCACTTT. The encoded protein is CASSLFVGSSYNSPLHF.